This T cell receptor (beta chain) was sequenced during a study of blood T cell repertoires in COVID-19. Enrollees, roughly 18 to 95 years old, lived in 24 US areas. Cohorts were assigned according to the clinical history that participants reported. Two negative PCRs, clearance, or symptom resolution characterized the recovered Cohort 3 donors. The CDR3 extends over 15 amino acids. Germline V CDR1 and CDR2: SGHRS, YFSETQ. V shed 0 bases and J 6 bases; nucleotides not matched to a gene: 2. As processed by the authors: Amplification from reference gene primers served as the basis for estimated nucleated cell counts. The data were produced by immunoSEQ multiplex PCR, yet TCRdb's version contains in-frame clones alone and is incomplete. The DNA gave D and trimming, while V, J and clone size come from that table. The sample has roughly 180,000 clones, around 80% seen once. This clone was detected a few times.

This clonotype was obtained from a woman aged 55-69 years who had recovered from COVID-19. The sequenced sample consisted of PBMCs or T cells enriched from blood (not recorded which). This rearrangement joins TRBV5-1 to TRBJ2-1; 11 bases are a match to TRBD2. The CDR3 loop reads CASSLVAGGSNEQFF. The CDR3 DNA is TGCGCCAGCAGCTTGGTAGCGGGAGGGAGCAATGAGCAGTTCTTC. Drawing the rest from reference TRBV5-1 and TRBJ2-1, the complete variable domain is KAGVTQTPRYLIKTRGQQVTLSCSPISGHRSVSWYQQTPGQGLQFLFEYFSETQRNKGNFPGRFSGRQFSNSRSEMNVSTLELGDSALYLCASSLVAGGSNEQFFGPGTRLTVL.